Below, one T cell receptor (beta chain) is given with its context. The target of this receptor is not known. One base away there is no much larger clone; base qualities are not given. Whole blood was collected in K2EDTA tubes by collaborating institutions according to the institutions' own protocols. Collaborator samples were shipped for TCRbeta analysis as frozen whole blood, isolated PBMCs, or DNA extracted from either sample type. V and J are trimmed by 1 base and 2 bases, and the gene matches miss 5 bases of the junction. CDR1 MNHEY and CDR2 SMNVEV were looked up in the germline V gene (reference sequence). The CDR3 runs 17 amino acids, cysteine and phenylalanine included. Only the CDR3 DNA is retained, 51 bases long and in frame from the first base. TCRbeta CDR3 regions were amplified from genomic DNA by means of the immunoSEQ Assay, a bias-controlled multiplex PCR. From the authors' description of their analysis: The number of nucleated cells in each sample was estimated from the amplification of reference gene primers within the assay. To quantify the absolute abundance of each unique TCRbeta CDR3 rearrangement, sequence reads were collapsed and filtered. For each sample, productive Simpson clonality was calculated as the square root of Simpson's diversity index over productive rearrangements. Sourced from immuneACCESS, this table was stored by TCRdb with only in-frame sequences that have V and J called. A share of the clones is absent; for the studies checked, an unresolved V gene accounts for under half, and the remainder has no known explanation. That table supplies the V and J calls and clone size; D and trimming were determined from the DNA. The sample table contains some 370,000 clones; only one count was recorded for roughly 90% of them. The ten largest clonotypes hold about 7% of the sample.

The sample is drawn from a study of blood T cell repertoires in COVID-19 (dated by TCRdb to the early 2020s). In terms of the full investigation: Collaborator samples came from the United States, Italy and Spain and covered acute and convalescent phases of COVID-19. HLA class I and class II types, where available, came from metadata supplied by the sample provider rather than from assay-based typing. A freely available public database, intended as a resource for researchers studying the immune response to SARS-CoV-2, is where the repertoires were released. The samples were drawn from two sources: the first 160 participants of the ongoing ImmuneRACE study, and 950 to 1,500 subjects contributed by 6 global collaborators. A de-identified subject ID, COVID-19 status, age in years and sex were almost always included in the sample metadata. The prospective study material was composed of cDNA or gDNA derived from T cells, B-cell-depleted T cells, or PBMCs. Deeply sampled blood TCRbeta repertoires from subjects exposed to, actively infected with, or recovered from COVID-19 were included in the dataset.

The investigation overall reported the following: The quantity of clinical and demographic metadata differed by source and by participant and was supplied without curation.

The sample comprised peripheral blood. The clonotype originates from a man younger than 35 with active or convalescent COVID-19. The rearrangement joined TRBV27 to TRBJ2-1; the central 10 bases match TRBD2. The CDR3 here reads CASSLLAGLAAYNEQFF. The DNA is TGTGCCAGCAGTTTATTAGCCGGACTAGCGGCCTACAATGAGCAGTTCTTC.